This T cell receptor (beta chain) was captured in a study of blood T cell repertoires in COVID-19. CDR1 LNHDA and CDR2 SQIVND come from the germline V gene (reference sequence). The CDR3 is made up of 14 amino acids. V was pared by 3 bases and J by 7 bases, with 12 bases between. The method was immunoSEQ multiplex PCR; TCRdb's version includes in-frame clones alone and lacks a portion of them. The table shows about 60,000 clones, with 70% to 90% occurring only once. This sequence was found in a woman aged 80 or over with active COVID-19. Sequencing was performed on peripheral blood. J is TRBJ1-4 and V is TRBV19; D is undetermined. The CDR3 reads CASSIRGGVEKLFF. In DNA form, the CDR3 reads TGTGCCAGTAGTATCCGGGGAGGTGTTGAAAAACTGTTTTTT. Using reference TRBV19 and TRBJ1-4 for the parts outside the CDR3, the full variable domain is DGGITQSPKYLFRKEGQNVTLSCEQNLNHDAMYWYRQDPGQGLRLIYYSQIVNDFQKGDIAEGYSVSREKKESFPLTVTSAQKNPTAFYLCASSIRGGVEKLFFGSGTQLSVL.